One sample yielded the 17 T cell receptor beta chains listed below, sequenced in a study of T-cell reconstitution after alpha-beta-depleted transplantation in children. Unique molecular identifiers were incorporated when the TCRbeta library was constructed. Each CDR3 protein is one row after TCRdb ran MiXCR on the PCR reads. The repertoire includes around 380,000 distinct CDR3 sequences, around 9.9% of them detected once, and roughly 6% sits in the top ten. The source material was PBMCs from the stem cell graft donor, sampled from the stem cell graft. These TCRs come from a human donor who donated a stem cell graft to a child with acute myeloid leukemia.

This chain joins TRBV6-1 and TRBJ2-5; the match to TRBD2 covers 8 bases. The CDR3 contains 13 residues. The germline V gene encodes CDR1 MNHNS and CDR2 SASEGT. After removal of 5 bases from V and 6 bases from J, the junction contained 5 bases not matched to a gene. The CDR3 DNA reads TGTGCCAGCAGTAGCGGGGGCCGTCAGACCCAGTACTTC. This encodes CASSSGGRQTQYF.

The chain has TRBV7-6 and TRBJ2-2; 14 bases agree with TRBD2. The germline V gene encodes CDR1 SGHVS and CDR2 FNYEAQ. Trimming at V came to 6 bases and at J to 3 bases, leaving 3 bases not matched to a gene. This CDR3 is 16 amino acids long. The DNA for the CDR3 is TGTGCCAGCAGTTCGGGACTAGCGGGAGACACCGGGGAGCTGTTTTTT. It is translated as CASSSGLAGDTGELFF.

Comments on this clonotype: In this CDR3 the conserved last residue, phenylalanine or tryptophan, is missing, so a read error is likely. This chain links TRBV6-1 with TRBJ2-1, with 10 bases fitting TRBD1. This CDR3 comprises 14 residues. Looked up from germline, CDR1 is MNHNS and CDR2 is SASEGT. The junction had 4 bases not matched to a gene; V was cut back by 5 bases and J by 6 bases. The CDR3 is CASSTGQGGNEQFL. The DNA for the CDR3 is TGTGCCAGCAGTACAGGACAGGGGGGCAATGAGCAGTTCCTC.

This chain joins TRBV6-1 and TRBJ2-1; TRBD2 aligns across 9 bases. Germline values: CDR1 MNHNS, CDR2 SASEGT. V shed 4 bases, J shed 1 base, and the junction held 8 bases outside the gene matches. The CDR3 spans 17 residues. CDR3 protein: CASSGGLARLSYNEQFF. The CDR3 DNA is TGTGCCAGCAGTGGGGGACTAGCCCGATTATCCTACAATGAGCAGTTCTTC.

This clonotype turned up a few times. The chain joins TRBV5-1 to TRBJ1-4; maybe TRBD1 (6 bases). This CDR3 spans 13 amino acids. The V end was cut by 2 bases, the J end by 5 bases, with 7 bases between. The germline V gene has CDR1 SGHRS and CDR2 YFSETQ. The CDR3 region has the DNA TGCGCCAGCAGCTTCGGGACAAATGAAAAACTGTTTTTT. Residues: CASSFGTNEKLFF.

This clonotype was counted only a few times. The chain is built from TRBV5-1 and TRBJ2-7; TRBD2 agrees at 9 bases. Germline CDR1 reads SGHRS; CDR2 reads YFSETQ. The CDR3 sequence is 15 residues long. V lost 5 bases to trimming and J lost 4 bases; unmatched junction nucleotides: 10. The DNA of the CDR3 is TGCGCCAGCAGGAGGGAGGCTAGCGGGGTTTACGAGCAGTACTTC. Its protein is CASRREASGVYEQYF.

A few counts support this clonotype. The CDR3 bases are TGTGCCAGCAGTGGAACAGGGGGCCCCTCGAGAGAGCAGTTCTTC. Residues: CASSGTGGPSREQFF. This rearrangement joins TRBV12-3 or TRBV12-4 to TRBJ2-1, with 9 nucleotides matching TRBD1. Germline trimming cut 5 bases from V and 10 bases from J; bases unmatched to any gene: 12. The CDR3 totals 15 residues.

This clonotype was observed many times. The gene calls are TRBV12-3 or TRBV12-4 and TRBJ1-2, with D possibly being TRBD1 (5 bases). The CDR3 runs 13 residues. V dropped 7 bases and J dropped 4 bases, with 13 bases sitting between them. The CDR3 bases are TGTGCCAGCAATTCCGGGGGTGGCTATGGCTACACCTTC. It translates to CASNSGGGYGYTF.

The V and J genes are TRBV10-3 and TRBJ2-1; D may correspond to TRBD1 or TRBD2 (5 bases each). V gave up 6 bases and J gave up 5 bases, with 11 bases separating them. Looked up from germline, CDR1 is ENHRY and CDR2 is SYGVKD. The CDR3 extends over 13 amino acids. The CDR3 region is CAISGTSDNEQFF. The CDR3 nucleotides read TGTGCCATCAGCGGGACGTCCGACAATGAGCAGTTCTTC.

The genes are TRBV15 and TRBJ2-7, with D possibly matching TRBD2 (5 bases). CDR3 length equals 13 residues. Germline CDR1 and CDR2: LNHNV and YYDKDF (reference sequence). V was trimmed by 4 bases and J by 5 bases, leaving 12 bases between them. The CDR3 protein is CATSTGTRNEQYF. CDR3 bases: TGTGCCACCAGCACGGGAACTCGGAACGAGCAGTACTTC.

This clonotype was seen a handful of times. The chain uses TRBV6-2 or TRBV6-3 and TRBJ2-5; no firm D call. Trimming stripped 7 bases from V and 5 bases from J, with 17 bases between. Germline V gene sequence: CDR1 MNHEY, CDR2 SVGEGT. The CDR3 covers 14 residues. CDR3 loop: CASTDLDRSETQYF. The CDR3 DNA reads as TGTGCCAGCACCGACCTGGATCGGTCGGAGACCCAGTACTTC.

At least ten counts were recorded for this clonotype. V is TRBV7-9 and J is TRBJ2-1; tentatively, D is TRBD1 (5 bases). Germline loops: CDR1 SEHNR, CDR2 FQNEAQ (reference sequence). CDR3 length: 14 amino acids. The V gene lost 5 bases and the J gene lost 3 bases, with 11 bases spanning the gap. CDR3 DNA sequence: TGTGCCAGCAGCCGAGCGACAGTCTACAATGAGCAGTTCTTC. Amino acid sequence: CASSRATVYNEQFF.

This clonotype occurred a few times. The chain couples TRBV20-1 to TRBJ2-1, with 7 positions matching TRBD2. Losses at the gene ends were 4 bases for V and 0 bases for J; bases not matched to a gene: 9. Germline V lookup: CDR1 DFQATT, CDR2 SNEGSKA (reference sequence). CDR3 length: 16 residues. CDR3 bases: TGCAGTGCTACGGATTTCGGCGGGAGCTCCTACAATGAGCAGTTCTTC. This sequence encodes CSATDFGGSSYNEQFF.

This clonotype was seen repeatedly, ten times or more. This sequence joins TRBV7-2 and TRBJ2-3; no definite D call. The CDR3 has 11 amino acids. CDR1 is SGHTA and CDR2 is FQGNSA in the germline V gene. Trimming removed 5 bases at V and 5 bases at J, with 5 bases between. The DNA for the CDR3 is TGTGCCAGCAGCCAATTAGATACGCAGTATTTT. Protein: CASSQLDTQYF. The entire variable domain, with the rest obtained from reference TRBV7-2 and TRBJ2-3, is as follows: GAGVSQSPSNKVTEKGKDVELRCDPISGHTALYWYRQSLGQGLEFLIYFQGNSAPDKSGLPSDRFSAERTGGSVSTLTIQRTQQEDSAVYLCASSQLDTQYFGPGTRLTVL.

The chain uses TRBV6-5 and TRBJ2-7; D is unclear. Germline CDR1 and CDR2: MNHEY and SVGAGI. With 0 bases removed from V and 4 bases from J, the gap between germline ends came to 10 bases. This CDR3 is 14 amino acids long. CDR3 coding DNA: TGTGCCAGCAGTTACTCGATTCCCCCTTACGAGCAGTACTTC. Translated: CASSYSIPPYEQYF.

This chain links TRBV21-1 with TRBJ1-5; the D segment call TRBD1 is taken from the table without a DNA check. TRBV21-1 is given as a pseudogene. The CDR3 is 18 amino acids. CDR3 sequence (DNA): TGTGCCAGCAGCGAACCGGGACAGGGTCATTATAGCAATCAGCCCCAGCATTTT. This sequence encodes CASSEPGQGHYSNQPQHF.

This rearrangement joins TRBV5-4 to TRBJ2-5; no clear D gene. There are 15 residues in the CDR3. CDR1 and CDR2 from the germline V gene are SGHNT and YYREEE (reference sequence). The V end lost 6 bases, the J end lost 2 bases, and 17 bases lay between the germline ends. The CDR3 DNA sequence: TGTGCCAGCACCAAGGCCGTCGGCGTTCAAGAGACCCAGTACTTC. Encoded protein: CASTKAVGVQETQYF.